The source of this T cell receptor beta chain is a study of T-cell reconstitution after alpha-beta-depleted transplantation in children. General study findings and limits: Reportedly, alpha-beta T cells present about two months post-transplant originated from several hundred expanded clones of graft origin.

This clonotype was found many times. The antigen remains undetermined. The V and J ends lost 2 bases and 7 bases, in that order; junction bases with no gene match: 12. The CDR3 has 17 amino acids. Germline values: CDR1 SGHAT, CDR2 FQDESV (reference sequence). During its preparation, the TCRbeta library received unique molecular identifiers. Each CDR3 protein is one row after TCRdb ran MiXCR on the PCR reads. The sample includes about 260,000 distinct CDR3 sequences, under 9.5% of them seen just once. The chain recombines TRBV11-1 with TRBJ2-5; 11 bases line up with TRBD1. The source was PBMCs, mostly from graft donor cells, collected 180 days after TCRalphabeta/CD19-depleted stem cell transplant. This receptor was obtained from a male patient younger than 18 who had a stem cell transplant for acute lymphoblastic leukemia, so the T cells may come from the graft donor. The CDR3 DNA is TGTGCCAGCAGCTTACCCGGACAGGGGGCCCCCTTAAGGACCCAGTACTTC. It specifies CASSLPGQGAPLRTQYF.